This T cell receptor beta chain was profiled in a study of beta chain features in type 1 diabetes. Reverse transcribing all isolated RNA meant expressed TCRB transcripts were sequenced. Using immunoSEQ multiplex PCR, the repertoire was profiled, and TCRdb retains in-frame clones only, with some absent. The data show about 250,000 clones, with 13% to 15% seen just once and roughly 0.028% held by the top ten. This CDR3 region has 14 residues. Sampling consisted of one heparinised blood draw per donor, averaging around 120 mL. This clone was seen only a few times. The receptor was isolated from a woman in her thirties or forties in good health. The chain is built from TRBV12-2 and TRBJ2-4; TRBD1 is the table's D call and was not checked against the DNA. TRBV12-2 is deemed a pseudogene. The sequencing sample was made of naive CD4+ T cells from blood. The CDR3 loop is CASRLGSRKNIQYF. The CDR3 DNA reads TGTGCAAGTCGCCTAGGCAGTCGCAAAAACATTCAGTACTTC.